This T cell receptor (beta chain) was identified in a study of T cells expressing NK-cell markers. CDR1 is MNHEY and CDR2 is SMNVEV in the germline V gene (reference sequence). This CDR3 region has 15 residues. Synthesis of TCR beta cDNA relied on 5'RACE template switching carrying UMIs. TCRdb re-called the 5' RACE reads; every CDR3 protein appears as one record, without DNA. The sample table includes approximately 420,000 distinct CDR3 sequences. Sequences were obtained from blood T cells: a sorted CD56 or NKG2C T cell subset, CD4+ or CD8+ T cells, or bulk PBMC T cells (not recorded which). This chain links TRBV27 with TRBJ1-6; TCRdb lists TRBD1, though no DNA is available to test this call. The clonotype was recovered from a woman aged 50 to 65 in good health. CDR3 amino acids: CASMRGGLGYSPLHF.